This T cell receptor beta chain was retrieved from a study of T-cell memory formation after mild COVID-19 (dated by TCRdb to the early 2020s). As for the study more broadly: TCR sequence clusters from the two donors were found to be largely donor specific. In a couple of donors, T-cell clones that expanded and contracted after mild COVID-19 were tracked by sequencing TCRalpha and TCRbeta repertoires over time. Two young, previously healthy adult volunteers made up the cohort, one male and one female.

PBMCs were isolated by Ficoll-Paque density gradient centrifugation. On this clonotype: The antigen it recognizes is unknown. Base qualities are not at hand, and no much larger clone is one base apart.

V is cut by 0 bases and J by 1 base, and the space between the germline ends is 13 bases. The CDR3 covers 17 residues, taking in both the cysteine and the phenylalanine. Just CDR3 DNA is preserved here, 51 bases in frame from base 1. CDR1 and CDR2 are drawn from the germline V gene: MDHEN, SYDVKM. These reads were obtained on an Illumina NovaSeq 6000. Using 5'RACE with constant-segment primers, TCRalpha and TCRbeta cDNA libraries were constructed, with sample barcodes and unique molecular identifiers added in the process. Trizol reagent was used to extract RNA from every sample. Library amplification was performed in two PCR steps, and a second sample barcode and Illumina TruSeq adapters were introduced in the second step. Sequencing of libraries was performed on an Illumina NovaSeq with 2 x 150 bp paired-end reads. On the authors' methods: With migec v1.2.7, reads were demultiplexed and then collapsed into UMI-guided consensus sequences. Using mixcr v2.1.11, the UMI consensuses were aligned to TRA and TRB V and J templates and assembled into clonotypes. Clonotypes were classified as expanded or contracted when called significant by both edgeR and NoisET, with noise models trained on biological replicates. For edgeR calls, the cutoffs were a false discovery rate-adjusted p below 0.01 and a log2 fold-change threshold of 1. As an exploratory analysis of dynamics, PCA with hierarchical clustering was applied to max-normalized trajectories of the 1000 most abundant clonotypes. Each responding clone was given a CD4 or CD8 phenotype based on the CD4+ and CD8+ repertoires, which had been sequenced separately. The raw public data were reprocessed by TCRdb itself: fastp quality trimming at Q25, MiXCR clonotype calling, in-frame beta chains only. Under each unique CDR3 protein, matching rows form one entry showing the most common genes and DNA. TCRdb, not the authors, supplied the V and J calls. This sample holds more than 300,000 distinct CDR3 sequences; around 15% were observed only once. The ten largest clones add up to approximately 22% of the sample.

Overall study results and their limits: Whether the second-wave clones peaking on day 37 were SARS-CoV-2 specific was not confirmed. Some responding clones were detected in pre-infection memory, which suggested that pre-existing cross-reactive memory T cells had joined the SARS-CoV-2 response. Clones that contracted from day 15 to 85 showed balanced CD4/CD8 phenotypes, whereas a second wave of clones that expanded from day 15 to 37 leaned towards CD4+. Only a couple of mild cases were covered in the study, and larger cohorts including severe cases with pre-infection samples were considered necessary. Contracting CD4+ clones were located mainly in the CM and EM memory subsets, whereas CD8+ clones were found to be enriched in EMRA.

Sequenced material: PBMCs or a T cell subset sorted from them (not recorded which). The chain joins TRBV28 to TRBJ2-4, and TRBD2 may be the D gene, going by 7 matching bases. This TCR was sampled from a man aged 18-30 years who had mild COVID-19 (a few samples of this study predate the infection). The sample titles of this study are shuffled in the database, so cell type and time point are left out; the donor was told from shared clones. The DNA sequence is TGTGCCAGCAGTTTATGGTCGGGGGGCATGGCCAAAAACATTCAGTACTTC. This gives the protein CASSLWSGGMAKNIQYF.